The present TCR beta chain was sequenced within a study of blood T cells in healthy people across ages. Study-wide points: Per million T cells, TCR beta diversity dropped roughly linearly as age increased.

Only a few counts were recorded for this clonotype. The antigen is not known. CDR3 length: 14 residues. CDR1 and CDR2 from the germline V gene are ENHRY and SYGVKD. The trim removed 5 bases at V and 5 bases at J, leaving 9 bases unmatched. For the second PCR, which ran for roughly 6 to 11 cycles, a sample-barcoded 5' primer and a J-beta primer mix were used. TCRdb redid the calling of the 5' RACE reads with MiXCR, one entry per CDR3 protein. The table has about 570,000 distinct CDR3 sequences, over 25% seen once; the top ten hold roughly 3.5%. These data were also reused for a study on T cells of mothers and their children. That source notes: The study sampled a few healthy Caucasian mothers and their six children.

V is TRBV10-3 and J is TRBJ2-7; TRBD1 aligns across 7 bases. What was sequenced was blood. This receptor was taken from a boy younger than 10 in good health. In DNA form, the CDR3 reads TGTGCCATCAGTACCCTCGGACAGGCCCACGAGCAGTACTTC. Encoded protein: CAISTLGQAHEQYF.